This TCR beta chain emerged from a study of cytomegalovirus exposure and HLA in healthy donors. Study outcomes and limitations: It was around 160 TCR beta chains that were listed as cytomegalovirus-associated.

Germline V gene sequence: CDR1 MGHRA, CDR2 YSYEKL. The CDR3 contains 13 residues. Trimming pared 1 base from V and 3 bases from J, leaving 5 bases between. Assay: immunoSEQ multiplex PCR; the TCRdb copy retains only in-frame clones and omits some. The table has 150,000 to 200,000 clones, about 81% seen once. In regard to this clone: Its antigen remains unknown.

Material: PBMCs. The clonotype originates from a woman aged 25 to 39 in good health and CMV-seronegative. The rearrangement joins TRBV4-1 to TRBJ2-3, with D tentatively TRBD1 (5 bases). CDR3 amino acids: CASSQGQTDTQYF. The CDR3 DNA sequence: TGCGCCAGCAGCCAAGGACAGACAGATACGCAGTATTTT.